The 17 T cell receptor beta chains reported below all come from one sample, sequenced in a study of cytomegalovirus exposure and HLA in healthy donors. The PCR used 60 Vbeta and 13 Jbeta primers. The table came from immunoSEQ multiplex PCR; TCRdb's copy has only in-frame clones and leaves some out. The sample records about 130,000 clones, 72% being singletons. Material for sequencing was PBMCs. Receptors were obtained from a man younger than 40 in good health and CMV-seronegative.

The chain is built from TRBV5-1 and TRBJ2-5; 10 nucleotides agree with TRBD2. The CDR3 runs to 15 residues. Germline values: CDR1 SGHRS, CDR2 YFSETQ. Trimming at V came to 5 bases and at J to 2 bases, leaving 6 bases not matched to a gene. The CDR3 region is CASSLFSGGQETQYF. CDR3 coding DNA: TGCGCCAGCAGTTTATTTAGCGGGGGGCAAGAGACCCAGTACTTC.

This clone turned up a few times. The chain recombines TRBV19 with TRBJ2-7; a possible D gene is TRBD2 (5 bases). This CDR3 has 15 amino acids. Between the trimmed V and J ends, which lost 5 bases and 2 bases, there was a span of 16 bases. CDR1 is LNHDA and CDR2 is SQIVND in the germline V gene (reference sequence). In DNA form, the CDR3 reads TGTGCCAGTAGTCAAGGCCCGGCGGGCGCCTACGAGCAGTACTTC. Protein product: CASSQGPAGAYEQYF.

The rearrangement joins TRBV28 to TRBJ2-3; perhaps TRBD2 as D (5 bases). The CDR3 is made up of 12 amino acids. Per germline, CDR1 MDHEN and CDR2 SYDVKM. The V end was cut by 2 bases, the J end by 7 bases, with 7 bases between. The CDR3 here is CASSLREHTQYF. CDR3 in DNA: TGTGCCAGCAGTTTACGGGAACATACGCAGTATTTT.

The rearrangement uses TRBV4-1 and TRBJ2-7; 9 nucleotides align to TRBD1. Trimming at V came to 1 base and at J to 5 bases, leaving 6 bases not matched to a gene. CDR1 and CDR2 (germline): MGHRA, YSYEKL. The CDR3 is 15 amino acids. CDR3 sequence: CASSQAQGQGDEQYF. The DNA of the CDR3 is TGCGCCAGCAGCCAAGCCCAGGGACAGGGCGACGAGCAGTACTTC.

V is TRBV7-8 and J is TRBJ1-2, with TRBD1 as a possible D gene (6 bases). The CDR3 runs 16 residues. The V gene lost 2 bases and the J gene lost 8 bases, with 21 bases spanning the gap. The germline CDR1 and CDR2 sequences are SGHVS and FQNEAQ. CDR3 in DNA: TGTGCCAGCAGCTTAAGGCCGGGACATACAAACGGGGGCTACACCTTC. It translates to CASSLRPGHTNGGYTF. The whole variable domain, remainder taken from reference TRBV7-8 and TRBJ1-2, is GAGVSQSPRYKVAKRGQDVALRCDPISGHVSLFWYQQALGQGPEFLTYFQNEAQLDKSGLPSDRFFAERPEGSVSTLKIQRTQQEDSAVYLCASSLRPGHTNGGYTFGSGTRLTVV.

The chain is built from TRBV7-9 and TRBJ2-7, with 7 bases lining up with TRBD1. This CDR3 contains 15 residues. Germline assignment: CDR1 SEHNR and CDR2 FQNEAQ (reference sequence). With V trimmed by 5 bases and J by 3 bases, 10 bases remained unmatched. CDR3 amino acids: CASSLGTAKNYEQYF. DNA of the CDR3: TGTGCCAGCAGCCTGGGGACAGCGAAAAACTACGAGCAGTACTTC. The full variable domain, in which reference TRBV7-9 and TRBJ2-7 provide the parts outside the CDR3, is DTGVSQNPRHKITKRGQNVTFRCDPISEHNRLYWYRQTLGQGPEFLTYFQNEAQLEKSRLLSDRFSAERPKGSFSTLEIQRTEQGDSAMYLCASSLGTAKNYEQYFGPGTRLTVT.

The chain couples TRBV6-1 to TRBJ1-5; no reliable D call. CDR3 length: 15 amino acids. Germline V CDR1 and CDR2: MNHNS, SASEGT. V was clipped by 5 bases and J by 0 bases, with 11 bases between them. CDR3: CASSPVRNSNQPQHF. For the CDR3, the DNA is TGTGCCAGCAGTCCGGTAAGAAATAGCAATCAGCCCCAGCATTTT.

The chain's CDR3 is CATSGGRQGSYEQYF. The DNA of the CDR3 is TGTGCCACCAGCGGGGGTCGACAGGGGAGCTACGAGCAGTACTTC. V is TRBV15 and J is TRBJ2-7; 8 positions agree with TRBD1. V dropped 5 bases and J dropped 3; count of bases not matched to a gene: 9. The CDR3 totals 15 residues. Per germline, CDR1 LNHNV and CDR2 YYDKDF (reference sequence).

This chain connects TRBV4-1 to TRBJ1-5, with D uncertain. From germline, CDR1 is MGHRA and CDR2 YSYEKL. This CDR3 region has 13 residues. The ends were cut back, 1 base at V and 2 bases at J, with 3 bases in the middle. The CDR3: CASSQGGNQPQHF. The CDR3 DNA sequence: TGCGCCAGCAGCCAAGGAGGCAATCAGCCCCAGCATTTT.

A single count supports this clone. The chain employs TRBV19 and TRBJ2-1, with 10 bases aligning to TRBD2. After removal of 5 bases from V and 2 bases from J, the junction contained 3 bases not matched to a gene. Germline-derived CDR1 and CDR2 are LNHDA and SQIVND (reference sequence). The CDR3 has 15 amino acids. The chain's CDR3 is CASSPGLAAYNEQFF. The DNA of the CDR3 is TGTGCCAGTAGTCCCGGACTAGCGGCCTACAATGAGCAGTTCTTC.

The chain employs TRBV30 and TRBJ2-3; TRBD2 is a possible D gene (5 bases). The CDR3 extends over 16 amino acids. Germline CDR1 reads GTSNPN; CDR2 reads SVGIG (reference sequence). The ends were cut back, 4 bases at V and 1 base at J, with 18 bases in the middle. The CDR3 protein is CAWKSQDWARTDTQYF. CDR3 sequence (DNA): TGTGCCTGGAAGAGTCAGGACTGGGCTCGCACAGATACGCAGTATTTT.

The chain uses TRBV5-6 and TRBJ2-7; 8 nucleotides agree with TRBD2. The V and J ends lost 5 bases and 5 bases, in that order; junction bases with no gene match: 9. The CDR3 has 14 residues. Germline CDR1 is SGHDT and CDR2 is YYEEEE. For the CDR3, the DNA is TGTGCCAGCAGTAGCGGACTAGCTCCCCACGAGCAGTACTTC. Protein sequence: CASSSGLAPHEQYF.

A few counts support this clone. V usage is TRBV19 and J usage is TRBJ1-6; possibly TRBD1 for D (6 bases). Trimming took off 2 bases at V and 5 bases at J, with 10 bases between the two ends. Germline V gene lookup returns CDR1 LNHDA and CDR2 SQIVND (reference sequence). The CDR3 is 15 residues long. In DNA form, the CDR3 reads TGTGCCAGTAGTATATGGACAGTGGATAATTCACCCCTCCACTTT. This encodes CASSIWTVDNSPLHF.

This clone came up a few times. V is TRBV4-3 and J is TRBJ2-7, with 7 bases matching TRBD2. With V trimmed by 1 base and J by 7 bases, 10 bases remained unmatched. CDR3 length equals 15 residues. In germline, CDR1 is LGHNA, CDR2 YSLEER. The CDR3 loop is CASSQVGDLGGEQYF. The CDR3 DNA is TGCGCCAGCAGCCAAGTCGGGGACCTGGGGGGGGAGCAGTACTTC.

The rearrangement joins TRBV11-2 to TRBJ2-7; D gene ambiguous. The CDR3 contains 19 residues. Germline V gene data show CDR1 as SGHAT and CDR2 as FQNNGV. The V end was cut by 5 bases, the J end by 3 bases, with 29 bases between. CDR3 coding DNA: TGTGCCAGCAGCCCCGACCGAACTCCTCTACGAGAACGAGGCTACGAGCAGTACTTC. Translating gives CASSPDRTPLRERGYEQYF. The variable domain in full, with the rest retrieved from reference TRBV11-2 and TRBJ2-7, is EAGVAQSPRYKIIEKRQSVAFWCNPISGHATLYWYQQILGQGPKLLIQFQNNGVVDDSQLPKDRFSAERLKGVDSTLKIQPAKLEDSAVYLCASSPDRTPLRERGYEQYFGPGTRLTVT.

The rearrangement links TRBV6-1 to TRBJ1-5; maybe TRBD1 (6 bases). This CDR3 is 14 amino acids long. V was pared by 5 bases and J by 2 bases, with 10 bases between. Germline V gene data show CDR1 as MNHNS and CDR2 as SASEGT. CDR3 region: CASSLEGGNQPQHF. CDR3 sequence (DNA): TGTGCCAGCAGTTTAGAGGGGGGCAATCAGCCCCAGCATTTT.

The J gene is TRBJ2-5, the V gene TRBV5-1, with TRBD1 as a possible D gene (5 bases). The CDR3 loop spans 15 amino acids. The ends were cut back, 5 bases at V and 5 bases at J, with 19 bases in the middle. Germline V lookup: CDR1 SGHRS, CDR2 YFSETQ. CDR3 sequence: CASRGQSQAGETQYF. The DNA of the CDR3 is TGCGCCAGCAGGGGGCAGTCCCAGGCCGGGGAGACCCAGTACTTC.